What follows describes a single T cell receptor beta chain. Antigen unknown. Amplified TCR beta CDR3 regions derived from RNA transcripts. First-round RT-PCR targeting the TCR CDR3 was performed with the HTBI primer set. Each CDR3 protein is one row after TCRdb ran MiXCR on the multiplex PCR reads. The table lists hundreds of thousands of distinct CDR3 sequences, about 45% of them singletons. Diagnostic decisions used clinical symptoms, serum thyroxine and TRAb, thyroid ultrasound and orbital computed tomography. This entry comes from a study of T cells in Graves' hyperthyroidism and ophthalmopathy. This CDR3 is built from 11 residues. The V and J ends lost 3 bases and 2 bases respectively, with 4 bases between them. The V gene's germline CDR1 is SQVTM and CDR2 ANQGSEA. Study-wide findings and caveats: Most thyroid clonotypes expanded above 0.001 appeared in blood too. Ophthalmopathy was model-predicted a median roughly 6.3 months pre-onset.

Sample: peripheral blood or thyroid tissue (not recorded which). The sequence was collected from an adult man with Graves' disease, either hyperthyroidism or ophthalmopathy (not recorded which). This chain uses TRBV29-1 with TRBJ2-5; D not certain. This CDR3 is CSVELQETQYF. The CDR3 nucleotides are TGCAGCGTTGAGTTACAAGAGACCCAGTACTTC.